This T cell receptor beta chain is from a study of cytomegalovirus exposure and HLA in healthy donors. On the study more broadly: T cells numbering around 180 million yielded approximately 120 million unique TCR beta sequences in an earlier analysis.

It was with 60 Vbeta and 13 Jbeta primers that the PCR ran. Generated by immunoSEQ multiplex PCR, the TCRdb table keeps only in-frame clones and is missing some. This table holds 35,000 to 45,000 clones, roughly 81% found once. The CDR3 extends over 14 amino acids. Per germline, CDR1 SGDLS and CDR2 YYNGEE. V lost 4 bases and J lost 4; bases outside the gene matches: 4. This clonotype originated in a woman in her thirties or forties in good health and CMV-seronegative. The chain carries TRBV9 and TRBJ1-4; TRBD1 matches at 7 bases. The specimen sequenced was PBMCs. DNA for the CDR3: TGTGCCAGCAGCCCACAGGGGTTTAATGAAAAACTGTTTTTT. Amino acids: CASSPQGFNEKLFF.